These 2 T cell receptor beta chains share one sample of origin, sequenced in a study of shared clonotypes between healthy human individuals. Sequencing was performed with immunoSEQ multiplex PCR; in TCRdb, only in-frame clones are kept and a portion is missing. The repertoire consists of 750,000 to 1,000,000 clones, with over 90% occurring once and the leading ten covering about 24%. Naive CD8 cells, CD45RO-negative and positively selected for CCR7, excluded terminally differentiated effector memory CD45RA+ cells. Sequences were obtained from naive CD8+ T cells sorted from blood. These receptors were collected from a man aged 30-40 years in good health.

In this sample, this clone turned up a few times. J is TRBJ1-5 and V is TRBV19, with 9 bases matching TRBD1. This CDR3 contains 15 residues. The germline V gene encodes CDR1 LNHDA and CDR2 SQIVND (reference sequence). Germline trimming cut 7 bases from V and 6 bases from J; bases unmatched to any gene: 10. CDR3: CASTTGGAGFQPQHF. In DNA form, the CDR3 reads TGTGCCAGTACCACAGGGGGCGCGGGGTTTCAGCCCCAGCATTTT. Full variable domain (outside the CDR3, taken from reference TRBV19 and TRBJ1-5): DGGITQSPKYLFRKEGQNVTLSCEQNLNHDAMYWYRQDPGQGLRLIYYSQIVNDFQKGDIAEGYSVSREKKESFPLTVTSAQKNPTAFYLCASTTGGAGFQPQHFGDGTRLSIL.

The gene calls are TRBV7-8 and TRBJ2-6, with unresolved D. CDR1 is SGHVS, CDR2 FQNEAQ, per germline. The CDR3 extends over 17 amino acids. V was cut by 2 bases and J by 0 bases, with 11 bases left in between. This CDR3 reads CASSLWETLSGANVLTF. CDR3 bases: TGTGCCAGCAGCTTATGGGAAACACTCTCTGGGGCCAACGTCCTGACTTTC.